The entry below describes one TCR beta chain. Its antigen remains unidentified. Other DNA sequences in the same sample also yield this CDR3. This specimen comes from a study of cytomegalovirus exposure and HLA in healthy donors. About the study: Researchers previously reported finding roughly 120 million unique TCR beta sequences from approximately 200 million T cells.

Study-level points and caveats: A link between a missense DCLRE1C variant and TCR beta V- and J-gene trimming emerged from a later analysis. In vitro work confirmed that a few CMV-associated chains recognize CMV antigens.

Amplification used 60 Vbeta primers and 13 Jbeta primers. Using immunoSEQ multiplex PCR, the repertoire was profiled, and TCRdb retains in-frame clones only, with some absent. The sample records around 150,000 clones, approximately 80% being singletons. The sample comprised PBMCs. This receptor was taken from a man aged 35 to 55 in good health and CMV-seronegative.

DNA of the CDR3: TGTGCCACCAGCAGGGACAGAGGGAATCAGCCCCAGCATTTT. Translating gives CATSRDRGNQPQHF. The chain links TRBV15 to TRBJ1-5; tentatively, D is TRBD1 (6 bases). Germline assignment: CDR1 LNHNV and CDR2 YYDKDF (reference sequence). The CDR3 loop spans 14 amino acids. V was clipped by 3 bases and J by 4 bases, with 10 bases between them. Full variable domain (missing parts from reference TRBV15 and TRBJ1-5): DAMVIQNPRYQVTQFGKPVTLSCSQTLNHNVMYWYQQKSSQAPKLLFHYYDKDFNNEADTPDNFQSRRPNTSFCFLDIRSPGLGDTAMYLCATSRDRGNQPQHFGDGTRLSIL.